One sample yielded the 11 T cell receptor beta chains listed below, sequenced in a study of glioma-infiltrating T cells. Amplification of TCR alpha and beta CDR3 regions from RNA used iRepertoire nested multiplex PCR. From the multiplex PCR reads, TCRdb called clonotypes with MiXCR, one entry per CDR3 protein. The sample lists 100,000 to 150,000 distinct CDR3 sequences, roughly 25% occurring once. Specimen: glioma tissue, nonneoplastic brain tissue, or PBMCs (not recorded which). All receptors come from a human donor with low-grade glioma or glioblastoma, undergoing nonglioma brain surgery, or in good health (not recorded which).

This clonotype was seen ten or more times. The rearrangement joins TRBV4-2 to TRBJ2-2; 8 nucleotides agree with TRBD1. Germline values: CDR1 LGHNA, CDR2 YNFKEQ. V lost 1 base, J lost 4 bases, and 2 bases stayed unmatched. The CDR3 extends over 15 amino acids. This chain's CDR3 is CASSQGQGATGELFF. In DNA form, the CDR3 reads TGTGCCAGCAGCCAAGGGCAGGGGGCCACCGGGGAGCTGTTTTTT.

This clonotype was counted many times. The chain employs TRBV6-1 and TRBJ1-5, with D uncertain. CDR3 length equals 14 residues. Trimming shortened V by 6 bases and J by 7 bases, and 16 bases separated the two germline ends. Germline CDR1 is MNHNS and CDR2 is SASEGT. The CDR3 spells CASSVGRMAQPQHF. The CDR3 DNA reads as TGTGCCAGCAGCGTCGGACGGATGGCACAGCCCCAGCATTTT.

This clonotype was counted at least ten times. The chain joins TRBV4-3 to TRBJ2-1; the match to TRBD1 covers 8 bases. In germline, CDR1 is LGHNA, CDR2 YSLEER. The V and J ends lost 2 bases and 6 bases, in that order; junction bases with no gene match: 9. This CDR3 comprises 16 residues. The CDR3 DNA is TGCGCCAGCAGCCAACCGGAAGGACAGGGTTTCAATGAGCAGTTCTTC. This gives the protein CASSQPEGQGFNEQFF.

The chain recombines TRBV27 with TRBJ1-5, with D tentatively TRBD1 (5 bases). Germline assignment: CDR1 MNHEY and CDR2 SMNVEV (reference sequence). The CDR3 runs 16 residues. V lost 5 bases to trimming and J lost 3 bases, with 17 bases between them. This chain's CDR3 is CASSPRKTVINQPQHF. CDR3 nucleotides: TGTGCCAGCAGTCCCCGGAAGACAGTAATCAATCAGCCCCAGCATTTT.

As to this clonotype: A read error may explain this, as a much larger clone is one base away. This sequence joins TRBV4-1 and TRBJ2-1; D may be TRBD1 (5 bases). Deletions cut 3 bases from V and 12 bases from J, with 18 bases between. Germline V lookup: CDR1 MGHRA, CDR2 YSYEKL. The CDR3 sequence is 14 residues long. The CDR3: CASSQDTYNDGQFF. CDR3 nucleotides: TGCGCCAGCAGCCAGGACACCTACAATGATGGGCAGTTCTTC.

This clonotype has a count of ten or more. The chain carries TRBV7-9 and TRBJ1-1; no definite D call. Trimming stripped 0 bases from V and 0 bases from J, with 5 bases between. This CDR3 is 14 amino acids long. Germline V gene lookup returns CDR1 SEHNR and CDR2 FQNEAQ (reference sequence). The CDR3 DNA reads TGTGCCAGCAGCTTAGCTGTCCTGAACACTGAAGCTTTCTTT. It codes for CASSLAVLNTEAFF.

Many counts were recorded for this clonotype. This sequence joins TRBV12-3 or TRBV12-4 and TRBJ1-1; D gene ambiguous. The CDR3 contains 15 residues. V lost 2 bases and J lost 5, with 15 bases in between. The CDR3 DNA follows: TGTGCCAGCAGTTTATTGAAGACCCATGGGACTGAAGCTTTCTTT. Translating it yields CASSLLKTHGTEAFF.

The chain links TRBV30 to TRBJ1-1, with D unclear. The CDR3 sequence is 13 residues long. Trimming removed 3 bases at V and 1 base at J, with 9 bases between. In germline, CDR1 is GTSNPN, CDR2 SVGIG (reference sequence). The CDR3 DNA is TGTGCCTGGAGGCATGGCCCGAACACTGAAGCTTTCTTT. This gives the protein CAWRHGPNTEAFF.

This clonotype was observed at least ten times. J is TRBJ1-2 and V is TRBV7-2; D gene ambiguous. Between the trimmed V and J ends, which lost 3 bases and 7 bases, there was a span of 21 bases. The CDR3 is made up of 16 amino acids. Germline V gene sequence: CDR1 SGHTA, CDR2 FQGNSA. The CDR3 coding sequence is TGTGCCAGCAGCTTGGGAATTAGTACCCTCTCTACTGGCTACACCTTC. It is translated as CASSLGISTLSTGYTF.

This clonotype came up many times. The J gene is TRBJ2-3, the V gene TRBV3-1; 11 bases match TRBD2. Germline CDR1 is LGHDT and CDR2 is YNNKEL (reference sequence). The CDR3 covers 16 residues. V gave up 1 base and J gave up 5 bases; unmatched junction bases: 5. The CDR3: CASSQVLAGGRDTQYF. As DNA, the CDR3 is TGTGCCAGCAGCCAAGTCCTAGCGGGAGGCCGAGATACGCAGTATTTT.

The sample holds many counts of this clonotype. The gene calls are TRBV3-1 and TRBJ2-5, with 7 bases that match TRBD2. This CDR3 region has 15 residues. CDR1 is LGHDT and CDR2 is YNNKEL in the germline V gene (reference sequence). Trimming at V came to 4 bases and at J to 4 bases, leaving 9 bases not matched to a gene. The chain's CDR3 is CASSLPTGGGETQYF. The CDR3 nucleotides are TGTGCCAGCAGCCTACCGACGGGAGGAGGAGAGACCCAGTACTTC.